The source of this T cell receptor beta chain is a study of molecular identifiers for immune sequencing clone quantification. Naive CD8 T cells were sorted, and the gate applied was CD8+CD4-CCR7+CD45RA+. TCRdb redid the calling of the PCR reads with MiXCR, one entry per CDR3 protein. The table has some 650,000 distinct CDR3 sequences, approximately 20% seen once; the top ten hold roughly 0.83%. This clonotype has at least ten counts. Trimming took 0 bases from V and 11 from J; bases not matched to a gene: 7. The CDR3 consists of 13 residues. Germline lookup yields CDR1 SGHRS and CDR2 YFSETQ. The source is a human donor in good health. Some libraries in this study had Jurkat cell RNA spiked in. V gene TRBV5-1 combines with J gene TRBJ1-1, with 7 nucleotides matching TRBD1. Source material: naive CD8+ T cells from blood, with Jurkat cell RNA spiked in. Subset reported: FACS-sorted CD8+CD4-CCR7+CD45RA+ naive T cells. The CDR3 protein is CASSLETGPVAFF. CDR3 coding DNA: TGCGCCAGCAGCTTGGAGACAGGGCCCGTGGCTTTCTTT.